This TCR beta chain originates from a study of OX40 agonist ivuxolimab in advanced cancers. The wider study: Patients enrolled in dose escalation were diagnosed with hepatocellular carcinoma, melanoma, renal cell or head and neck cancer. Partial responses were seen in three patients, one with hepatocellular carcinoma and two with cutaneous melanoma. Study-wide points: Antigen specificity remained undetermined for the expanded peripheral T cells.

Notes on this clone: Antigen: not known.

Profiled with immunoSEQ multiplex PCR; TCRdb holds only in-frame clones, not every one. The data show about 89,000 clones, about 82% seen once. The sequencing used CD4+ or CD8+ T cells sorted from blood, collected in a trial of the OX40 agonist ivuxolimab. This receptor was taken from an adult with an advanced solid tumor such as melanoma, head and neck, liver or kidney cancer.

This CDR3 reads CASKGQGVSNQPQHF. CDR3 in DNA: TGTGCCAGTAAGGGACAGGGAGTTAGCAATCAGCCCCAGCATTTT. The V call is TRBV19, the J call TRBJ1-5; 9 positions match TRBD1. The CDR3 extends over 15 amino acids. Germline lookup yields CDR1 LNHDA and CDR2 SQIVND (reference sequence). Trimming at V came to 7 bases and at J to 0 bases, leaving 4 bases not matched to a gene.